The rows below give T cell receptor beta chains drawn from one sample of a study of blood T cell repertoires in COVID-19. Some clones are missing from TCRdb's copy, which holds only in-frame ones; the method was immunoSEQ multiplex PCR. The sample has 84,000 or so clones; almost 95% are singletons. Sequencing was carried out using peripheral blood. All receptors come from a woman aged 55 to 70 with active COVID-19. The CDR3 runs from the conserved cysteine through the conserved F or W. The D gene is left open where the match is weak. Size tells how often a clone was seen (once, few, many) or the class of an expanded clone, and some rows leave it out.

V	D	size	length	J	DNA	CDR3
TRBV6-4	TRBD1	.	15	TRBJ2-1	TGTGCCAGCAGCCTGACAGGGGGCTCCTACAATGAGCAGTTCTTC	CASSLTGGSYNEQFF
TRBV11-2	TRBD1	.	15	TRBJ2-2	TGTGCCAGCAGCCCCCGGGACAGGAACACCGGGGAGCTGTTTTTT	CASSPRDRNTGELFF
TRBV5-6	.	.	15	TRBJ2-4	TGTGCCAGCAGCTTGCGTTTTGAGGACAAAGACATTCAGTACTTC	CASSLRFEDKDIQYF
TRBV4-3	.	.	14	TRBJ1-2	TGCGCCAGCAGCCAAGATTCCAGGGGATATGGCTACACCTTC	CASSQDSRGYGYTF
TRBV7-9	TRBD2	.	14	TRBJ2-1	TGTGCCAGCAGCTTATTTTCGGGAGGCGATGAGCAGTTCTTC	CASSLFSGGDEQFF
TRBV5-4	.	once	13	TRBJ1-2	TGTGCCAGCAGCTCGGGAGGGAACTATGGCTACACCTTC	CASSSGGNYGYTF
TRBV9	TRBD2	.	18	TRBJ2-2	TGTGCCAGCAGCGTAGGACTAGCGGGATCCGGCGGCACCGGGGAGCTGTTTTTT	CASSVGLAGSGGTGELFF
TRBV7-8	TRBD2	.	14	TRBJ2-7	TGTGCCAGCAGCGAGACTAGCGGGAGGCTCGAGCAGTACTTC	CASSETSGRLEQYF
TRBV3-1/TRBV3-2	.	.	13	TRBJ1-5	TGTGCCAGCAGCCAAGGGACAGTTTGGCCCCAGCATTTT	CASSQGTVWPQHF
TRBV7-8	.	.	16	TRBJ1-1	TGTGCCAGCAGCTACTTAAGGGGAAGGGTGGCCACTGAAGCTTTCTTT	CASSYLRGRVATEAFF
TRBV18	.	.	13	TRBJ2-7	TGTGCCAGCTCCCCCTCCATTAGCTACGAGCAGTACTTC	CASSPSISYEQYF
TRBV2	.	.	11	TRBJ2-7	TGTGCCAGCAGGGGCAACTACGAGCAGTACTTC	CASRGNYEQYF
TRBV2	.	.	13	TRBJ1-5	TGTGCCAGCAGGCAGGGGACCAATCAGCCCCAGCATTTT	CASRQGTNQPQHF
TRBV7-9	TRBD2	.	16	TRBJ2-5	TGTGCCAGCAGCGAGCCGGGACTAGCGGCACAAGAGACCCAGTACTTC	CASSEPGLAAQETQYF
TRBV5-1	TRBD1	.	20	TRBJ2-4	TGCGCCAGCAGCTCCCCAGTTGAGACAGGGGGTGTACGGGCCAAAAACATTCAGTACTTC	CASSSPVETGGVRAKNIQYF
TRBV3-1/TRBV3-2	.	.	16	TRBJ2-3	TGTGCCAGCAGCCCCTACCCTGGGACTAGCACAGATACGCAGTATTTT	CASSPYPGTSTDTQYF
TRBV15	TRBD1	once	15	TRBJ1-2	TGTGCCACCAGCGGCAGACAGGGGACATGGAACGGCTACACCTTC	CATSGRQGTWNGYTF
TRBV7-3	.	.	15	TRBJ2-5	TGTGCCAGCAGCTTAGGTCGGGGGTTGAGGGAGACCCAGTACTTC	CASSLGRGLRETQYF
TRBV4-2	TRBD1	.	17	TRBJ1-4	TGTGCCAGCAGCCTATGGACAGGGACTGCAACTAATGAAAAACTGTTTTTT	CASSLWTGTATNEKLFF
TRBV2	.	.	14	TRBJ1-1	TGTGCCAGCAGCAGACACTTAGGGAACACTGAAGCTTTCTTT	CASSRHLGNTEAFF
TRBV18	.	.	13	TRBJ1-5	TGTGCCAGCTCACGACAGGAAAATCAGCCCCAGCATTTT	CASSRQENQPQHF
TRBV12-3/TRBV12-4	TRBD1	.	13	TRBJ1-5	TGTGCCAGCAGTTACTTGGACAGGAGGCCCCAGCATTTT	CASSYLDRRPQHF